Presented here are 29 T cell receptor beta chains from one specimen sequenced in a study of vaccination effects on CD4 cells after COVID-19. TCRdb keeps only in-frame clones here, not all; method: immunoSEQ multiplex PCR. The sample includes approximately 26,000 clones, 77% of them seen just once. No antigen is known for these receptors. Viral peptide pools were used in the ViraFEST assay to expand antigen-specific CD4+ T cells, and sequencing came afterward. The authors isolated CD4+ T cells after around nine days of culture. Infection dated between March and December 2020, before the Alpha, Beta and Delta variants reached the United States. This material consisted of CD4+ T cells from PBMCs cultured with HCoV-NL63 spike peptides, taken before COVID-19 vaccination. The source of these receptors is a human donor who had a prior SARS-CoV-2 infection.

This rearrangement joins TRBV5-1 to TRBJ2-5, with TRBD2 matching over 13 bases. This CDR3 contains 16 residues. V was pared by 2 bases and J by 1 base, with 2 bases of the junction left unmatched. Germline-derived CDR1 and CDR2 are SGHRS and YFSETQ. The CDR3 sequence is CASSLGTSGVQETQYF. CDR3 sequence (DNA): TGCGCCAGCAGCTTAGGGACTAGCGGGGTCCAAGAGACCCAGTACTTC.

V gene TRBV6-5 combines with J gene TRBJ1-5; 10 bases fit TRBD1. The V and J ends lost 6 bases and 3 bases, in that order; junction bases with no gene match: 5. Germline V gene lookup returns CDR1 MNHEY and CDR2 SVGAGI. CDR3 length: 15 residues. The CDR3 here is CASRVGTGANQPQHF. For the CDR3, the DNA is TGTGCCAGCAGAGTGGGGACAGGGGCCAATCAGCCCCAGCATTTT.

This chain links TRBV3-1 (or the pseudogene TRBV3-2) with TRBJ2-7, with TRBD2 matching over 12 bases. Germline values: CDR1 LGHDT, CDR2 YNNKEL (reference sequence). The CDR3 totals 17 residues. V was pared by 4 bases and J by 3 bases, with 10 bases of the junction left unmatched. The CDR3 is CASSPPGLAGYYYEQYF. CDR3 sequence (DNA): TGTGCCAGCAGCCCCCCTGGACTAGCGGGGTACTACTACGAGCAGTACTTC.

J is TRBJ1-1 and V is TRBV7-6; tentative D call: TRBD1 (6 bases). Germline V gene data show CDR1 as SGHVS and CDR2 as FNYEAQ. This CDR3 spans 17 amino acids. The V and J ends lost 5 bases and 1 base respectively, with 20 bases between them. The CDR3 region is CASSPTGFTGTNTEAFF. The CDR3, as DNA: TGTGCCAGCAGCCCTACTGGGTTTACAGGGACGAACACTGAAGCTTTCTTT.

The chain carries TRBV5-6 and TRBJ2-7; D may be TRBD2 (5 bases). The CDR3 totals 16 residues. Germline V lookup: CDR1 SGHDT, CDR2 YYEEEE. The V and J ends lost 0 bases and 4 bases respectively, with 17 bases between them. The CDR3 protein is CASSLGPPAGWYEQYF. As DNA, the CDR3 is TGTGCCAGCAGCTTGGGACCCCCGGCGGGCTGGTACGAGCAGTACTTC.

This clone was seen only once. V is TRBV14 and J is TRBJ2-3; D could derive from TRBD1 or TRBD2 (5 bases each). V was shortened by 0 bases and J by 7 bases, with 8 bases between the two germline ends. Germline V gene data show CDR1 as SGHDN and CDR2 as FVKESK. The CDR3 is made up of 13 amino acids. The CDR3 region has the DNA TGTGCCAGCAGCCAAGATGAGGGGTATACGCAGTATTTT. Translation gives CASSQDEGYTQYF.

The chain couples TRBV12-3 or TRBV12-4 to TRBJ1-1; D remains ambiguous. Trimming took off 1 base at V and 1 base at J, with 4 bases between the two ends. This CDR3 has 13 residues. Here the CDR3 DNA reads TGTGCCAGCAGTTTAGATCAGAACACTGAAGCTTTCTTT. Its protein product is CASSLDQNTEAFF.

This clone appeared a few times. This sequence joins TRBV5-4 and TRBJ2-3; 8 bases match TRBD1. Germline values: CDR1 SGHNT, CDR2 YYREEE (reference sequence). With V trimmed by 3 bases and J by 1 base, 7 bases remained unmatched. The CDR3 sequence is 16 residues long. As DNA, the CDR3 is TGTGCCAGCAGCTCTGGACAGGGTCGTGGCACAGATACGCAGTATTTT. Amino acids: CASSSGQGRGTDTQYF.

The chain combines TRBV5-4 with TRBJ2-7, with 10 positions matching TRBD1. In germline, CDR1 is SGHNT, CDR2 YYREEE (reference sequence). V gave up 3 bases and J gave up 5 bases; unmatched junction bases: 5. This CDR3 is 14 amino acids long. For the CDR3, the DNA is TGTGCCAGCAGCTCATCCGGGACAGGGGACGAGCAGTACTTC. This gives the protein CASSSSGTGDEQYF.

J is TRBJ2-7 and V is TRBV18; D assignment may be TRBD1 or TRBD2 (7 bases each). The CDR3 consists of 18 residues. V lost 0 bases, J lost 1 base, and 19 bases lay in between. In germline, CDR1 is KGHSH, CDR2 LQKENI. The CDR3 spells CASSPPGGGSSLSYEQYF. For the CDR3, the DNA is TGTGCCAGCTCACCACCGGGAGGGGGCAGCTCTCTTTCCTACGAGCAGTACTTC.

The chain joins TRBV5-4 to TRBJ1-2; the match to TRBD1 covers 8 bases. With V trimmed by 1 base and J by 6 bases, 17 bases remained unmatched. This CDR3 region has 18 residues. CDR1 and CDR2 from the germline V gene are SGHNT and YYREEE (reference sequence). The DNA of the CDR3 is TGTGCCAGCAGCTTGAGATATTTCAGGAGACAGGGACAGGATGGCTACACCTTC. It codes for CASSLRYFRRQGQDGYTF.

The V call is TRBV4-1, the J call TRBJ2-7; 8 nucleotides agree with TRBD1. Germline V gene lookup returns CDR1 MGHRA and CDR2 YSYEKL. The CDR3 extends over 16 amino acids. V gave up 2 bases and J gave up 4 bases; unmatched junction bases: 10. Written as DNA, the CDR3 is TGCGCCAGCAGCCAATCCCCGATACAGGGGGTATACGAGCAGTACTTC. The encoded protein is CASSQSPIQGVYEQYF.

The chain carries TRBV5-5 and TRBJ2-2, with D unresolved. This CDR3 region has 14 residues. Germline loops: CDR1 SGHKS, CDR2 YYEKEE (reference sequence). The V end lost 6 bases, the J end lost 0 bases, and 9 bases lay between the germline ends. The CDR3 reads CASTRLTNTGELFF. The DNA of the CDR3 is TGTGCCAGCACCCGACTTACGAACACCGGGGAGCTGTTTTTT.

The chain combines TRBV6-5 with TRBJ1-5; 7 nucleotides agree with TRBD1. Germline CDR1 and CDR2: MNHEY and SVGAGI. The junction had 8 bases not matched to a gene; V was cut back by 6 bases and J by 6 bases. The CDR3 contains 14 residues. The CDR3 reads CASSHGGGGQPQHF. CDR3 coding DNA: TGTGCCAGCAGCCACGGAGGGGGCGGTCAGCCCCAGCATTTT.

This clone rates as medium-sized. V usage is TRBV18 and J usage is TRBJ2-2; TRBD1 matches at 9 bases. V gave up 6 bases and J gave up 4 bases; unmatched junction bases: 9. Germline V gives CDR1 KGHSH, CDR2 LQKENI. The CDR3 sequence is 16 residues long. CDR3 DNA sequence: TGTGCCAGCTCCACAGGGACAGGGTGGAGCACCGGGGAGCTGTTTTTT. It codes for CASSTGTGWSTGELFF. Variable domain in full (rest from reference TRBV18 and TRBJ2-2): NAGVMQNPRHLVRRRGQEARLRCSPMKGHSHVYWYRQLPEEGLKFMVYLQKENIIDESGMPKERFSAEFPKEGPSILRIQQVVRGDSAAYFCASSTGTGWSTGELFFGEGSRLTVL.

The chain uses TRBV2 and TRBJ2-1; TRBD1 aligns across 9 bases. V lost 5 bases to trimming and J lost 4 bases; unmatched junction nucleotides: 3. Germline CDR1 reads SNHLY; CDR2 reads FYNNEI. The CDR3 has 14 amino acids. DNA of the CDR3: TGTGCCAGCAGTCCGGGACAGGGATACAATGAGCAGTTCTTC. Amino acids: CASSPGQGYNEQFF. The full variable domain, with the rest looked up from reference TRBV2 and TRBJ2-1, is EPEVTQTPSHQVTQMGQEVILRCVPISNHLYFYWYRQILGQKVEFLVSFYNNEISEKSEIFDDQFSVERPDGSNFTLKIRSTKLEDSAMYFCASSPGQGYNEQFFGPGTRLTVL.

The CDR3 region has the DNA TGTGCCAGCAGCCAAGATCTCGGTGGGAATACGCAGTATTTT. Translated: CASSQDLGGNTQYF. The chain combines TRBV4-2 with TRBJ2-3; D is unresolved. V shed 0 bases and J shed 7 bases, with 11 bases lying between them. CDR1 is LGHNA and CDR2 is YNFKEQ in the germline V gene. This CDR3 region has 14 residues.

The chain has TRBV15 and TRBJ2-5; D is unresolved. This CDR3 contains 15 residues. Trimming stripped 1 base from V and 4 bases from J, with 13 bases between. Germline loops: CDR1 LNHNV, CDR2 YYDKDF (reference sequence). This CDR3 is CATSRGGRVPETQYF. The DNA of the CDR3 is TGTGCCACCAGCAGAGGGGGAAGGGTTCCAGAGACCCAGTACTTC.

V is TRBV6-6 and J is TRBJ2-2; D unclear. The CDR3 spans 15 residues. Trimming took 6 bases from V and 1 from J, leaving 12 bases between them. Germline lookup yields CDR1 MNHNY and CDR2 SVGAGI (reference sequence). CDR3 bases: TGTGCCAGCAGCACAACGACCAGGAACACCGGGGAGCTGTTTTTT. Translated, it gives CASSTTTRNTGELFF.

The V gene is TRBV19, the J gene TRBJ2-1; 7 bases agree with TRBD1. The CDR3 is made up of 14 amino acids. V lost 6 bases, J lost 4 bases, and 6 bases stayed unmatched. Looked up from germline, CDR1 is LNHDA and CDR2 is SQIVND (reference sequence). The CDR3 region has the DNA TGTGCCAGTAGCAGAAGGGACAGTTACAATGAGCAGTTCTTC. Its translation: CASSRRDSYNEQFF.

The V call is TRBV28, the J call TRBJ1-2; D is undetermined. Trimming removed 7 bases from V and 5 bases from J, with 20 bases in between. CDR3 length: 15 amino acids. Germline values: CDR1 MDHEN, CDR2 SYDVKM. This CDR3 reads CASTPPRTLGYGYTF. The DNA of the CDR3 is TGTGCCAGCACCCCCCCCAGGACCCTGGGGTATGGCTACACCTTC.

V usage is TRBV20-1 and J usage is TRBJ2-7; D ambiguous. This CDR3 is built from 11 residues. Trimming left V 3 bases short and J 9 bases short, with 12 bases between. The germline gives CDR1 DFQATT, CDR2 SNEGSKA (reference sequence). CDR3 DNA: TGCAGTGCTAGGACTTACGTGGGGCAGTACTTC. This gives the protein CSARTYVGQYF.

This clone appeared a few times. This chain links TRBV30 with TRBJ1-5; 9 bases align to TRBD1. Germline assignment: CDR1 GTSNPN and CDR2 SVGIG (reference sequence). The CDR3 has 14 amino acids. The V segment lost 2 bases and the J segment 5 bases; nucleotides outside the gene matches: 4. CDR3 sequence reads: CAWSPGQGYQPQHF. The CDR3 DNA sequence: TGTGCCTGGAGTCCGGGACAGGGCTATCAGCCCCAGCATTTT.

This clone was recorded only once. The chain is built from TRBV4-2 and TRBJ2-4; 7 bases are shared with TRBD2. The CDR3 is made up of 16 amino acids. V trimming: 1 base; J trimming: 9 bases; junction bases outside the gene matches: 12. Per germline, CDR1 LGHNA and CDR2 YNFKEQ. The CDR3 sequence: CASSQGLAERGGIQYF. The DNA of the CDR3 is TGTGCCAGCAGCCAAGGGCTAGCGGAGAGGGGCGGCATTCAGTACTTC.

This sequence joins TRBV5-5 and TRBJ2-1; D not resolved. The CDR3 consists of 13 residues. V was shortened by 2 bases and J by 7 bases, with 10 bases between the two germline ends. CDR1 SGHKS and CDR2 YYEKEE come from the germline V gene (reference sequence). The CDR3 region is CASSFLVWNEQFF. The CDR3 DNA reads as TGTGCCAGCAGCTTCCTAGTTTGGAATGAGCAGTTCTTC.

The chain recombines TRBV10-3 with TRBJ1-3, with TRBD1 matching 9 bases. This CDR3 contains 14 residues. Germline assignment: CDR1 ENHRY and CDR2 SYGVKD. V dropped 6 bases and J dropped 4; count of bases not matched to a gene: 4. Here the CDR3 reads CAISPTGGGNTIYF. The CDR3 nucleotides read TGTGCCATCAGCCCGACAGGGGGGGGAAACACCATATATTTT.

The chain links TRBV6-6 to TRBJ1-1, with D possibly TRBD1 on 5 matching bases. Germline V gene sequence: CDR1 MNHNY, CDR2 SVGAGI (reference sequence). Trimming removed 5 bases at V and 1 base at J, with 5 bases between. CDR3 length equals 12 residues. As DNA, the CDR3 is TGTGCCAGCAGTGGACAGAACACTGAAGCTTTCTTT. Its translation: CASSGQNTEAFF.

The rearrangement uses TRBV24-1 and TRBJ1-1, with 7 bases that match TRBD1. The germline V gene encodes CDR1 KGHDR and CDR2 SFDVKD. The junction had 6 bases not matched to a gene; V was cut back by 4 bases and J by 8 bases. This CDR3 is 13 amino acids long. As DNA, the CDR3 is TGTGCCACCAGTGACCCTTTCAGGGGGGAAGCTTTCTTT. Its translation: CATSDPFRGEAFF.

The CDR3 loop reads CASSLGGGYGYTF. CDR3 nucleotides: TGCGCCAGCAGCTTGGGCGGGGGATATGGCTACACCTTC. The chain employs TRBV5-1 and TRBJ1-2; D possibly corresponds to TRBD1 (5 bases). Germline values: CDR1 SGHRS, CDR2 YFSETQ. CDR3 length equals 13 residues. With 0 bases removed from V and 5 bases from J, the gap between germline ends came to 8 bases.